Shown below are 25 T cell receptor beta chains from a single sample sequenced in a study of beta chain features in type 1 diabetes. Sequencing targeted expressed TCRB transcripts, as all isolated RNA had been reverse transcribed. This table comes from immunoSEQ multiplex PCR, and its TCRdb copy is limited to in-frame clones, with some not included. Among under 450,000 clones, over 11% were seen once, and the ten largest hold about 0.04%. The sequencing input was naive CD4+ T cells from blood. These receptors came from a young man in good health.

The chain has TRBV30 and TRBJ2-3, with no clear D. This CDR3 is built from 15 residues. Trimming removed 4 bases from V and 2 bases from J, with 16 bases in between. Looked up from germline, CDR1 is GTSNPN and CDR2 is SVGIG (reference sequence). The CDR3 region has the DNA TGTGCCTGGAACTTTTGGCAGGAGATCACAGATACGCAGTATTTT. This encodes CAWNFWQEITDTQYF.

This clone was counted only a few times. This sequence joins TRBV7-2 and TRBJ2-7; 7 bases are shared with TRBD1. Germline-derived CDR1 and CDR2 are SGHTA and FQGNSA. CDR3 size: 13 residues. The V segment lost 3 bases and the J segment 2 bases; nucleotides outside the gene matches: 1. The chain's CDR3 is CASSLGQPYEQYF. CDR3 bases: TGTGCCAGCAGCTTGGGACAGCCCTACGAGCAGTACTTC. The full variable domain, in which reference TRBV7-2 and TRBJ2-7 provide the parts outside the CDR3, is GAGVSQSPSNKVTEKGKDVELRCDPISGHTALYWYRQSLGQGLEFLIYFQGNSAPDKSGLPSDRFSAERTGGSVSTLTIQRTQQEDSAVYLCASSLGQPYEQYFGPGTRLTVT.

CDR3 in amino acids: CASSQSGTGTGELFF. The CDR3 DNA follows: TGCGCCAGCAGCCAATCCGGGACAGGCACCGGGGAGCTGTTTTTT. This chain connects TRBV4-1 to TRBJ2-2; 8 bases fit TRBD1. Germline values: CDR1 MGHRA, CDR2 YSYEKL. The CDR3 is made up of 15 amino acids. The J segment lost 4 bases and the V segment lost 2 bases, leaving 3 bases of the junction unmatched.

The chain employs TRBV29-1 and TRBJ1-3; TRBD1 matches at 8 bases. This CDR3 is 16 amino acids long. Germline V CDR1 and CDR2: SQVTM, ANQGSEA. J was trimmed by 3 bases and V by 7 bases; bases with no gene match: 14. CDR3 coding DNA: TGCAGCGCCGGGACAGGTGGATTAACACGTGGAAACACCATATATTTT. Protein product: CSAGTGGLTRGNTIYF.

The V call is TRBV29-1, the J call TRBJ2-7, with a weak D call TRBD2 (5 bases). V lost 0 bases to trimming and J lost 3 bases, with 18 bases between them. The CDR3 is 16 amino acids. Germline V gene sequence: CDR1 SQVTM, CDR2 ANQGSEA. CDR3 coding DNA: TGCAGCGTTGAAGAGAGGACTCTCCTCTCCCGCTACGAGCAGTACGTC. Translation: CSVEERTLLSRYEQYV.

Of note for this clone: The junction departs from the called germline gene at one end, perhaps through a read error. The V call is TRBV19, the J call TRBJ1-3; tentative D call: TRBD1 (5 bases). The CDR3 covers 14 residues. The germline V gene encodes CDR1 LNHDA and CDR2 SQIVND (reference sequence). CDR3 sequence (DNA): TGCTGGACATTCTCATTATCCTCTGGAAACACCATATATTTT. Translation: CWTFSLSSGNTIYF.

This clone was seen more than once but under ten times. The J gene is TRBJ2-7, the V gene TRBV28, with D perhaps matching TRBD2 (6 bases). Trimming cost V 2 bases and J 6 bases, with 14 bases left between them. The CDR3 contains 14 residues. Looked up from germline, CDR1 is MDHEN and CDR2 is SYDVKM. The chain's CDR3 is CASSLPGGFGEQYF. The CDR3 DNA sequence: TGTGCCAGCAGTTTACCCGGGGGATTCGGCGAGCAGTACTTC. The full variable domain, in which reference TRBV28 and TRBJ2-7 provide the parts outside the CDR3, is DVKVTQSSRYLVKRTGEKVFLECVQDMDHENMFWYRQDPGLGLRLIYFSYDVKMKEKGDIPEGYSVSREKKERFSLILESASTNQTSMYLCASSLPGGFGEQYFGPGTRLTVT.

The CDR3 DNA reads TGTGCCAGCAGTTGGGGGACCTATGGCTACACCTTC. Protein sequence: CASSWGTYGYTF. The chain uses TRBV6-5 and TRBJ1-2, with a tentative D call TRBD1 (5 bases). Germline V CDR1 and CDR2: MNHEY, SVGAGI. The CDR3 is 12 amino acids. Between the trimmed V and J ends, which lost 4 bases and 4 bases, there was a span of 7 bases.

In this sample, this clone turned up a few times. The chain has TRBV5-1 and TRBJ2-1; D is undetermined. Per the germline V gene, CDR1 is SGHRS and CDR2 is YFSETQ. The CDR3 covers 15 residues. Trimming pared 1 base from V and 0 bases from J, leaving 8 bases between. In DNA form, the CDR3 reads TGCGCCAGCAGCTTGTGGCCGAGCTCCTACAATGAGCAGTTCTTC. Its protein product is CASSLWPSSYNEQFF.

The CDR3 is CASSQPGGAGTPDYGYTF. The CDR3 coding sequence is TGTGCCAGCAGCCAACCAGGGGGAGCCGGGACACCGGATTATGGCTACACCTTC. The chain has TRBV11-2 and TRBJ1-2; 7 bases are a match to TRBD1. This CDR3 spans 18 amino acids. Germline CDR1 and CDR2: SGHAT and FQNNGV. Germline trimming cut 5 bases from V and 5 bases from J; bases unmatched to any gene: 20.

Notes on this clone: This CDR3 is also generated by other DNA sequences in the sample. The chain couples TRBV27 to TRBJ2-1, with 8 bases identical to TRBD2. The CDR3 loop spans 16 amino acids. J lost 8 bases, V lost 8 bases, and 17 bases had no gene match. Germline CDR1 reads MNHEY; CDR2 reads SMNVEV (reference sequence). This CDR3 is CASGVGRGGYVDEQFF. The DNA of the CDR3 is TGTGCCAGCGGAGTTGGTCGGGGGGGCTATGTCGATGAGCAGTTCTTC.

In its sample, this clone was seen a few times. The rearrangement links TRBV10-3 to TRBJ2-3, with TRBD2 matching 11 bases. The CDR3 is 17 residues long. Germline V lookup: CDR1 ENHRY, CDR2 SYGVKD. V was pared by 10 bases and J by 0 bases, with 12 bases of the junction left unmatched. CDR3: CATHSGGATLSTDTQYF. The CDR3 bases are TGTGCCACACATAGCGGGGGGGCGACCCTTAGCACAGATACGCAGTATTTT.

This clone was picked up a small number of times. In nucleotides, the CDR3 is TGTGCCAGCAGCTCCCAAAAAGAGACCCAGTACTTC. Translated, it gives CASSSQKETQYF. The chain joins TRBV7-2 to TRBJ2-5; D ambiguous. Per germline, CDR1 SGHTA and CDR2 FQGNSA. With 4 bases removed from V and 3 bases from J, the gap between germline ends came to 6 bases. The CDR3 runs to 12 residues.

This clone showed up just a few times. This chain connects TRBV4-3 to TRBJ2-3; D is perhaps TRBD2 (5 bases). Germline CDR1 reads LGHNA; CDR2 reads YSLEER. The CDR3 has 14 residues. Trimming pared 1 base from V and 6 bases from J, leaving 11 bases between. DNA of the CDR3: TGCGCCAGCAGCCAAGGGCTAGCAACTGATACGCAGTATTTT. This gives the protein CASSQGLATDTQYF.

This chain joins TRBV29-1 and TRBJ1-2, with D possibly matching TRBD1 (6 bases). This CDR3 has 13 residues. CDR1 and CDR2 (germline): SQVTM, ANQGSEA. The V gene lost 1 base and the J gene lost 6 bases, with 12 bases spanning the gap. The CDR3 DNA follows: TGCAGCGTTGAAGCCAGGGGTGGGGATGGCTACACCTTC. It codes for CSVEARGGDGYTF.

This sequence joins TRBV4-3 and TRBJ2-3, with 9 bases identical to TRBD2. The CDR3 has 15 residues. The germline V gene encodes CDR1 LGHNA and CDR2 YSLEER. V was pared by 4 bases and J by 4 bases, with 6 bases of the junction left unmatched. The CDR3, as DNA: TGCGCCAGCAGCCGGTCCGGGACTAGCCCAGATACGCAGTATTTT. Amino acid sequence: CASSRSGTSPDTQYF.

This sequence joins TRBV10-3 and TRBJ1-2; D may be TRBD1 (6 bases). The CDR3 totals 14 residues. The V and J ends lost 0 bases and 4 bases respectively, with 9 bases between them. Germline V gene data show CDR1 as ENHRY and CDR2 as SYGVKD. Here the CDR3 reads CAISESKGVYGYTF. The CDR3 bases are TGTGCCATCAGTGAGTCGAAGGGGGTCTATGGCTACACCTTC.

The chain has TRBV7-2 and TRBJ2-7; TRBD2 aligns across 13 bases. This CDR3 comprises 16 residues. CDR1 SGHTA and CDR2 FQGNSA come from the germline V gene. The V segment lost 3 bases and the J segment 3 bases; nucleotides outside the gene matches: 5. DNA for the CDR3: TGTGCCAGCAGCTTGTGGACTAGCGGGGGCCTCTACGAGCAGTACTTC. Translated, it gives CASSLWTSGGLYEQYF.

This clone was found a few times. The chain carries TRBV5-8 and TRBJ2-5; a possible D gene is TRBD1 (6 bases). The germline gives CDR1 SGHTS, CDR2 YDEGEE. Trimming stripped 0 bases from V and 2 bases from J, with 8 bases between. The CDR3 runs 14 residues. The CDR3 reads CASSLEQGQETQYF. As DNA, the CDR3 is TGTGCCAGCAGCTTGGAGCAGGGGCAAGAGACCCAGTACTTC.

V and J are TRBV4-2 and TRBJ1-1, with TRBD1 as a possible D gene (5 bases). The CDR3 has 14 residues. CDR1 is LGHNA and CDR2 is YNFKEQ in the germline V gene. Trimming left V 3 bases short and J 8 bases short, with 16 bases between. CDR3 amino acids: CASSQGPGPEEAFF. DNA of the CDR3: TGTGCCAGCAGCCAGGGACCGGGCCCCGAAGAAGCTTTCTTT.

V is TRBV30 and J is TRBJ1-5, with 8 bases matching TRBD1. The length of the CDR3 is 13 residues. Germline CDR1 is GTSNPN and CDR2 is SVGIG (reference sequence). The ends lost 3 bases at V and 4 bases at J; junction bases unmatched: 2. In DNA, the CDR3 is TGTGCCTGGAGGGACAGGGCTAATCAGCCCCAGCATTTT. Protein: CAWRDRANQPQHF.

This clone was detected many times. CDR3 residues: CSVEATANTEAFF. DNA for the CDR3: TGCAGCGTTGAAGCGACAGCGAACACTGAAGCTTTCTTT. The chain couples TRBV29-1 to TRBJ1-1; possible D gene TRBD1, 5 bases. Germline V gene sequence: CDR1 SQVTM, CDR2 ANQGSEA. CDR3 length: 13 amino acids. V was shortened by 1 base and J by 1 base, with 7 bases between the two germline ends.

The chain uses TRBV7-2 and TRBJ1-1, with 7 bases fitting TRBD1. The germline gives CDR1 SGHTA, CDR2 FQGNSA. CDR3 length: 15 amino acids. J lost 0 bases, V lost 6 bases, and 7 bases had no gene match. The CDR3 sequence: CASRLDRALNTEAFF. Here the CDR3 DNA reads TGTGCCAGCAGGCTAGACAGGGCCTTGAACACTGAAGCTTTCTTT. The full variable domain, its missing parts supplied by reference TRBV7-2 and TRBJ1-1, is GAGVSQSPSNKVTEKGKDVELRCDPISGHTALYWYRQSLGQGLEFLIYFQGNSAPDKSGLPSDRFSAERTGGSVSTLTIQRTQQEDSAVYLCASRLDRALNTEAFFGQGTRLTVV.

The chain combines TRBV30 with TRBJ2-7; the D gene is possibly TRBD2 (5 bases). The CDR3 is made up of 13 amino acids. V lost 4 bases, J lost 2 bases, and 12 bases lay in between. Germline V lookup: CDR1 GTSNPN, CDR2 SVGIG (reference sequence). The DNA for the CDR3 is TGTGCCTGGACCCGGGATATCCCCTACGAGCAGTACGTC. Translation gives CAWTRDIPYEQYV.

V is TRBV2 and J is TRBJ2-5, with D uncertain. The CDR3 consists of 12 residues. Germline V CDR1 and CDR2: SNHLY, FYNNEI. V lost 4 bases and J 6 bases, leaving 9 bases between the germline ends. The chain's CDR3 is CASSAEGKTQYF. The CDR3 DNA reads as TGTGCCAGCAGTGCCGAAGGAAAGACCCAGTACTTC.